Below are 8 T cell receptor beta chains sequenced from a single sample in a study of blood T cell repertoires in COVID-19. TCRdb keeps only in-frame clones here, not all; method: immunoSEQ multiplex PCR. The sample records roughly 380,000 clones, 85% being singletons. Sequenced: peripheral blood. These receptors were taken from a woman aged 18-29 years with acute or convalescent COVID-19.

In this sample, this clone turned up once. The chain is built from TRBV10-1 and TRBJ1-1, with D perhaps TRBD1 (5 bases). This CDR3 has 14 amino acids. V was cut by 3 bases and J by 7 bases, with 15 bases left in between. Germline V gives CDR1 WNHNN, CDR2 SYGVQD (reference sequence). The CDR3 DNA follows: TGCGCCAGCAGTGATTTAAATTTTCAGGGTGAAGCTTTCTTT. The encoded protein is CASSDLNFQGEAFF.

J is TRBJ1-3 and V is TRBV5-4; tentative D call: TRBD1 (6 bases). Per germline, CDR1 SGHNT and CDR2 YYREEE (reference sequence). The CDR3 loop spans 14 amino acids. Deletions cut 4 bases from V and 6 bases from J, with 14 bases between. In DNA, the CDR3 is TGTGCCAGCAGCCCCGGACAGTATGAAAACACCATATATTTT. The encoded protein is CASSPGQYENTIYF.

The gene calls are TRBV7-2 and TRBJ1-4; 7 positions match TRBD1. After removal of 5 bases from V and 8 bases from J, the junction contained 8 bases not matched to a gene. The CDR3 consists of 14 residues. Germline CDR1 reads SGHTA; CDR2 reads FQGNSA. CDR3 in amino acids: CASSRRGQYEKLFF. The CDR3 DNA reads as TGTGCCAGCAGCAGAAGGGGACAGTACGAAAAACTGTTTTTT.

The chain recombines TRBV6-6 with TRBJ2-7; 8 bases are a match to TRBD2. This CDR3 region has 17 residues. V was pared by 5 bases and J by 2 bases, with 14 bases of the junction left unmatched. CDR1 MNHNY and CDR2 SVGAGI come from the germline V gene (reference sequence). CDR3 residues: CASSQRGEREFPYEQYF. CDR3 nucleotides: TGTGCCAGCAGTCAAAGGGGGGAGCGGGAGTTCCCCTACGAGCAGTACTTC.

The V and J genes are TRBV4-2 and TRBJ1-2; TRBD1 aligns across 9 bases. The CDR3 has 15 amino acids. The junction had 1 base not matched to a gene; V was cut back by 0 bases and J by 2 bases. Per germline, CDR1 LGHNA and CDR2 YNFKEQ. The CDR3 DNA reads TGTGCCAGCAGCCAAGAAACAGGGGGCAACTATGGCTACACCTTC. Its protein product is CASSQETGGNYGYTF.

Only a few counts were recorded for this clone. The CDR3 nucleotides are TGTGCCAGCAGTTCCTCGCAGGGGGCAGGCCAGCCCCAGCATTTT. As protein: CASSSSQGAGQPQHF. The V call is TRBV6-5, the J call TRBJ1-5; 8 bases align to TRBD1. The CDR3 has 15 residues. The V and J ends lost 4 bases and 7 bases, in that order; junction bases with no gene match: 9. Germline loops: CDR1 MNHEY, CDR2 SVGAGI.

The V and J genes are TRBV7-2 and TRBJ2-7; 7 bases are a match to TRBD1. The junction had 13 bases not matched to a gene; V was cut back by 11 bases and J by 6 bases. Germline V gene sequence: CDR1 SGHTA, CDR2 FQGNSA. The CDR3 length is 13 residues. This chain's CDR3 is CAVGDRASAEQYF. As DNA, the CDR3 is TGTGCCGTAGGAGACAGGGCCTCAGCCGAGCAGTACTTC.

CDR3 coding DNA: TGTGCCAGCAGTTTTCCCTCGGGGGCCAACGTCCTGACTTTC. Amino acids: CASSFPSGANVLTF. The chain has TRBV28 and TRBJ2-6; D is unresolved. V dropped 3 bases and J dropped 4 bases, with 7 bases sitting between them. The germline V gene has CDR1 MDHEN and CDR2 SYDVKM. CDR3 size: 14 residues.